The rows below give T cell receptor beta chains drawn from one sample of a study of blood T cell repertoires in COVID-19. The table came from immunoSEQ multiplex PCR; TCRdb's copy has only in-frame clones and leaves some out. The repertoire includes a few hundred thousand clones, about nine tenths of them detected once, and 7% to 9% sits in the top ten. Sample: PBMCs or T cells enriched from blood (not recorded which). These receptors all come from a man aged 30 to 39 in a cohort exposed to, infected with or recovered from COVID-19 (not recorded which). Each CDR3 is given with its conserved first and last residue. D genes are given only for firm matches. Size is stated for part of the rows, as once, few or many counts, or as a class when the clone is expanded.

D: NA; J: TRBJ2-7; size: NA; V: TRBV28; CDR3: CASSLRPTGEQYF; DNA: TGTGCCAGCAGTTTAAGACCAACAGGCGAGCAGTACTTC
D: TRBD2; J: TRBJ2-3; size: once; V: TRBV5-1; CDR3: CASGRTSGSSDTQYF; DNA: TGCGCCAGCGGGCGGACTAGCGGGAGTTCAGATACGCAGTATTTT
D: TRBD1; J: TRBJ2-1; size: NA; V: TRBV5-1; CDR3: CASSSDRPPWDEQFF; DNA: TGCGCCAGCAGCTCGGACAGGCCTCCGTGGGATGAGCAGTTCTTC
D: TRBD2; J: TRBJ2-1; size: NA; V: TRBV11-3; CDR3: CASSLRKGLAGVDEQFF; DNA: TGTGCCAGCAGCTTACGAAAGGGACTAGCGGGAGTGGATGAGCAGTTCTTC
D: NA; J: TRBJ2-1; size: NA; V: TRBV24-1; CDR3: CATSASSGGEFNEQFF; DNA: TGTGCCACCAGTGCTTCGTCCGGCGGGGAATTCAATGAGCAGTTCTTC
D: NA; J: TRBJ1-2; size: NA; V: TRBV25-1; CDR3: CASRIPSRLANYGYTF; DNA: TGTGCCAGCAGAATACCCAGTCGGCTAGCTAACTATGGCTACACCTTC
D: TRBD2; J: TRBJ2-3; size: NA; V: TRBV7-9; CDR3: CASSLEASGRRTDTQYF; DNA: TGTGCCAGCAGCTTAGAGGCTAGCGGGAGACGGACAGATACGCAGTATTTT
D: NA; J: TRBJ1-1; size: NA; V: TRBV13; CDR3: CASSLGEGPAGETEAFF; DNA: TGTGCCAGCAGCTTAGGCGAAGGCCCGGCAGGGGAAACTGAAGCTTTCTTT
D: TRBD1; J: TRBJ1-2; size: NA; V: TRBV7-9; CDR3: CASSPRTGEESYGYTF; DNA: TGTGCCAGCAGCCCAAGGACAGGGGAAGAAAGCTATGGCTACACCTTC
D: NA; J: TRBJ2-2; size: NA; V: TRBV27; CDR3: CASSYTTGELFF; DNA: TGTGCCAGCAGTTACACGACCGGGGAGCTGTTTTTT
D: TRBD1; J: TRBJ2-7; size: NA; V: TRBV12-3/TRBV12-4; CDR3: CASSRGQDYEQYF; DNA: TGTGCCAGCAGCCGAGGACAGGACTACGAGCAGTACTTC
D: NA; J: TRBJ2-7; size: NA; V: TRBV4-2; CDR3: CASSQAGSRGSYEQYF; DNA: TGTGCCAGCAGCCAAGCGGGCTCCCGGGGTTCCTACGAGCAGTACTTC
D: NA; J: TRBJ1-3; size: NA; V: TRBV6-2/TRBV6-3; CDR3: CASSYPTDGDSGNTIYF; DNA: TGTGCCAGCAGTTACCCAACCGACGGGGACTCTGGAAACACCATATATTTT
D: TRBD1; J: TRBJ1-2; size: NA; V: TRBV19; CDR3: CASSAGQGLVGYTF; DNA: TGTGCCAGTAGTGCTGGACAGGGGCTCGTCGGCTACACCTTC
D: TRBD2; J: TRBJ2-1; size: NA; V: TRBV27; CDR3: CASSLGLAGVNEQFF; DNA: TGTGCCAGCAGTTTAGGACTAGCGGGCGTTAATGAGCAGTTCTTC
D: TRBD1; J: TRBJ2-2; size: NA; V: TRBV7-6; CDR3: CASSLAPGQGADTGELFF; DNA: TGTGCCAGCAGCTTAGCACCGGGACAGGGGGCCGACACCGGGGAGCTGTTTTTT
D: NA; J: TRBJ1-6; size: NA; V: TRBV27; CDR3: CASSLIHRNPNSPLHF; DNA: TGTGCCAGCAGCCTTATCCACAGGAACCCTAATTCACCCCTCCACTTT
D: TRBD2; J: TRBJ2-2; size: NA; V: TRBV2; CDR3: CASSVSGMGTGELFF; DNA: TGTGCCAGCAGTGTTAGCGGGATGGGCACCGGGGAGCTGTTTTTT
D: TRBD1; J: TRBJ2-1; size: NA; V: TRBV15; CDR3: CATSRGRTGARNEQFF; DNA: TGTGCCACCAGCAGAGGGAGGACAGGGGCTAGGAATGAGCAGTTCTTC
D: TRBD2; J: TRBJ2-1; size: NA; V: TRBV28; CDR3: CASSPGLAGGGEQFF; DNA: TGTGCCAGCAGTCCGGGACTAGCGGGAGGTGGTGAGCAGTTCTTC
D: NA; J: TRBJ2-1; size: NA; V: TRBV5-1; CDR3: CASSLTGSEQFF; DNA: TGCGCCAGCAGCTTGACGGGGAGTGAGCAGTTCTTC
D: NA; J: TRBJ1-3; size: few; V: TRBV3-1/TRBV3-2; CDR3: CASSHKGGQLGNTIYF; DNA: TGTGCCAGCAGCCATAAAGGGGGACAATTAGGAAACACCATATATTTT
D: TRBD2; J: TRBJ2-7; size: NA; V: TRBV5-1; CDR3: CASSPGGLAGGEQYF; DNA: TGCGCCAGCAGCCCCGGAGGACTAGCGGGAGGCGAGCAGTACTTC
D: TRBD1; J: TRBJ1-3; size: once; V: TRBV28; CDR3: CASSSRTGGADVIYF; DNA: TGTGCCAGCAGTTCCAGGACAGGGGGCGCAGATGTCATATATTTT
D: TRBD1; J: TRBJ2-1; size: NA; V: TRBV7-9; CDR3: CASSSGGVEQFF; DNA: TGTGCCAGCAGCTCAGGGGGCGTTGAGCAGTTCTTC
D: NA; J: TRBJ1-1; size: NA; V: TRBV6-6; CDR3: CASSYFRAQGSTEAFF; DNA: TGTGCCAGCAGTTACTTCCGGGCCCAAGGGAGCACTGAAGCTTTCTTT
D: NA; J: TRBJ1-2; size: many; V: TRBV2; CDR3: CASSVAGRNYGYTF; DNA: TGTGCCAGCAGTGTGGCAGGCCGTAACTATGGCTACACCTTC
D: NA; J: TRBJ2-1; size: NA; V: TRBV14; CDR3: CASSRIRDTPSDEQFF; DNA: TGTGCCAGCAGCCGTATCCGGGACACCCCTAGTGATGAGCAGTTCTTC
D: TRBD1; J: TRBJ2-7; size: few; V: TRBV7-3; CDR3: CASSPTGGSTYEQYF; DNA: TGTGCCAGCAGCCCGACAGGGGGCAGCACCTACGAGCAGTACTTC
D: NA; J: TRBJ2-5; size: NA; V: TRBV18; CDR3: CASKGNQETQYF; DNA: TGTGCCAGCAAGGGGAATCAAGAGACCCAGTACTTC
D: TRBD1; J: TRBJ2-5; size: NA; V: TRBV7-7; CDR3: CASSLVYRGQETQYF; DNA: TGTGCTAGCAGCTTAGTGTACAGGGGGCAAGAGACCCAGTACTTC
D: NA; J: TRBJ2-7; size: few; V: TRBV11-2; CDR3: CASSLVRGYEQYF; DNA: TGTGCCAGCAGCTTAGTTCGGGGTTACGAGCAGTACTTC
D: TRBD2; J: TRBJ2-7; size: NA; V: TRBV2; CDR3: CASSDRGGRAYEQYF; DNA: TGTGCCAGCAGTGATCGTGGCGGGAGGGCCTACGAGCAGTACTTC
D: NA; J: TRBJ2-2; size: NA; V: TRBV7-3; CDR3: CASSPSTGELFF; DNA: TGTGCCAGCAGCCCCTCCACCGGGGAGCTGTTTTTT
D: NA; J: TRBJ1-2; size: NA; V: TRBV7-2; CDR3: CASTGGLLPVYGYTF; DNA: TGTGCCAGCACCGGGGGACTGCTCCCAGTCTATGGCTACACCTTC
D: NA; J: TRBJ2-3; size: NA; V: TRBV11-3; CDR3: CASSFWACTDTQYF; DNA: TGTGCCAGCAGCTTCTGGGCCTGCACAGATACGCAGTATTTT
D: TRBD2; J: TRBJ2-7; size: NA; V: TRBV7-2; CDR3: CASSTIVASGIPSEQYF; DNA: TGTGCCAGCAGCACAATAGTGGCTAGCGGGATTCCTAGCGAGCAGTACTTC
D: NA; J: TRBJ1-4; size: NA; V: TRBV11-2; CDR3: CASSFGQTTNEKLFF; DNA: TGTGCCAGCAGCTTCGGACAGACAACTAATGAAAAACTGTTTTTT
D: NA; J: TRBJ1-2; size: few; V: TRBV5-4; CDR3: CASSLALAANYGYTF; DNA: TGTGCCAGCAGCTTGGCCTTGGCAGCTAACTATGGCTACACCTTC
D: TRBD1; J: TRBJ2-7; size: NA; V: TRBV5-6; CDR3: CASSSLWDRGQGEQYF; DNA: TGTGCCAGCAGCTCCCTTTGGGACAGGGGTCAGGGCGAGCAGTACTTC
D: TRBD2; J: TRBJ2-1; size: few; V: TRBV20-1; CDR3: CSASLISGSHEQFF; DNA: TGCAGTGCTAGTCTGATTAGCGGGAGTCATGAGCAGTTCTTC
D: NA; J: TRBJ2-5; size: NA; V: TRBV18; CDR3: CASSPPNSQETQYF; DNA: TGTGCCAGCTCACCCCCCAATTCCCAAGAGACCCAGTACTTC
D: TRBD2; J: TRBJ2-7; size: NA; V: TRBV5-1; CDR3: CASSLAGLASHILPGYEQYF; DNA: TGCGCCAGCAGCTTGGCCGGACTAGCGTCGCATATCCTACCTGGCTACGAGCAGTACTTC
D: NA; J: TRBJ2-5; size: few; V: TRBV2; CDR3: CASRDYFQETQYF; DNA: TGTGCCAGCAGGGACTATTTTCAAGAGACCCAGTACTTC
D: TRBD1; J: TRBJ1-6; size: NA; V: TRBV11-2; CDR3: CASSLVDRAYNSPLHF; DNA: TGTGCCAGCAGCTTGGTCGACAGGGCCTATAATTCACCCCTCCACTTT
D: TRBD2; J: TRBJ2-3; size: NA; V: TRBV11-2; CDR3: CASSSSISGSTDTQYF; DNA: TGTGCCAGCAGCTCCTCGATTAGCGGGAGTACAGATACGCAGTATTTT
D: TRBD1; J: TRBJ2-7; size: NA; V: TRBV28; CDR3: CASSLASGTGGRYEQYF; DNA: TGTGCCAGCAGTTTAGCCTCCGGGACAGGGGGCCGCTACGAGCAGTACTTC
D: TRBD2; J: TRBJ2-3; size: NA; V: TRBV3-1/TRBV3-2; CDR3: CASSQGSGRSTDTQYF; DNA: TGTGCCAGCAGCCAAGGTAGCGGGAGATCCACAGATACGCAGTATTTT
D: TRBD1; J: TRBJ1-2; size: NA; V: TRBV9; CDR3: CASSPRGQGIGGYGYTF; DNA: TGTGCCAGCAGCCCCAGAGGACAGGGGATCGGCGGCTATGGCTACACCTTC
D: TRBD2; J: TRBJ2-7; size: NA; V: TRBV28; CDR3: CASSFLAGEYEQYF; DNA: TGTGCCAGCAGTTTCTTAGCGGGAGAATACGAGCAGTACTTC
D: NA; J: TRBJ2-3; size: NA; V: TRBV6-1; CDR3: CASSESKGGGADTQYF; DNA: TGTGCCAGCAGTGAATCCAAAGGGGGCGGGGCAGATACGCAGTATTTT
D: NA; J: TRBJ2-1; size: NA; V: TRBV4-1; CDR3: CASSLPGGEQFF; DNA: TGCGCCAGCAGCCTTCCCGGGGGTGAGCAGTTCTTC
D: TRBD2; J: TRBJ2-3; size: NA; V: TRBV10-1; CDR3: CASRKAGSTDTQYF; DNA: TGCGCCAGCCGGAAAGCGGGAAGCACAGATACGCAGTATTTT